Reported below is one T cell receptor beta chain. The antigen remains undetermined. These data belong to a study of T cell responses to AZD1222 COVID-19 vaccine. Trimming pared 6 bases from V and 4 bases from J, leaving 20 bases between. Germline V gene data show CDR1 as LNHDA and CDR2 as SQIVND (reference sequence). CDR3 length: 16 amino acids. Libraries were prepared by immunoSEQ multiplex PCR; TCRdb keeps only in-frame clonotypes and omits some of them. The sample has 140,000 or so clones, 88% seen once. General study results and limits: Reportedly, nearly half of unique spike TCRs recognized epitopes outside B.1.351/B.1.1.7 mutations. CD4 TCRs linked to vaccination spanned spike, dominating at 160-218 and 743-854. Clonal diversity may have been underestimated, and the donors were mostly white British, with more females than males. At baseline, seropositivity was found in only six or seven AZD1222 recipients.

The source was peripheral blood, collected 28 days after the second AZD1222 dose. This TCR derives from an adult who received the AZD1222 COVID-19 vaccine. This chain joins TRBV19 and TRBJ2-3; D is perhaps TRBD1 (6 bases). In nucleotides, the CDR3 is TGTGCCAGTAGCCCGAATCAGGGGAGAGGGGCAGATACGCAGTATTTT. Its translation is CASSPNQGRGADTQYF.